The clone carrying this T cell receptor beta chain came up many times. The data belong to a study of T-cell reconstitution after alpha-beta-depleted transplantation in children. This CDR3 is 13 amino acids long. V was pared by 5 bases and J by 2 bases, with 9 bases between. Germline V lookup: CDR1 SGHTA, CDR2 FQGTGA. Unique molecular identifiers featured in how the TCRbeta library was prepared. TCRdb re-analysed the PCR reads in MiXCR, keeping a single row per CDR3 protein. The sample consists of roughly 180,000 distinct CDR3 sequences, 11% of them appearing once. This sequence originates from a boy younger than 10 with acute myeloid leukemia, due to receive a stem cell transplant. The J gene is TRBJ2-5, the V gene TRBV7-3; D gene ambiguous. Sequencing used PBMCs, obtained before TCRalphabeta/CD19-depleted stem cell transplant. CDR3 region: CASSQSAQETQYF. The DNA of the CDR3 is TGTGCCAGCAGCCAGAGCGCACAAGAGACCCAGTACTTC.